The rows below give T cell receptor beta chains drawn from one sample of a study. TCRdb called the RT-PCR reads again in MiXCR, with one record for every CDR3 protein. The sample has about 700,000 distinct CDR3 sequences, 13% to 15% seen once. The material sequenced was memory CD4+ T cells from blood. The receptors originated from a female donor in good health, serving as a healthy control. Both conserved end residues are part of each CDR3. The D gene is left open where the match is weak. Where a row states a size, it is once, few, many or the class of an expanded clone; other rows omit it.

d_gene: .; v_gene: TRBV20-1; abundance: .; j_gene: TRBJ2-7; CDR3nt: TGCAGTGCTAGAGATTACGGGACTGGGGACCTCGAGCAGTACTTC; CDR3aa: CSARDYGTGDLEQYF
d_gene: TRBD2; v_gene: TRBV4-3; abundance: few; j_gene: TRBJ2-2; CDR3nt: TGCGCCAGCAGCCAAGACCCTGCCGGGACTAGGAACACCGGGGAGCTGTTTTTT; CDR3aa: CASSQDPAGTRNTGELFF
d_gene: .; v_gene: TRBV20-1; abundance: many; j_gene: TRBJ2-7; CDR3nt: TGCAGTGCTCGAAAGGGGCGGGGCAGCTTGGCCGAGCAGTACTTC; CDR3aa: CSARKGRGSLAEQYF
d_gene: .; v_gene: TRBV7-2; abundance: .; j_gene: TRBJ2-1; CDR3nt: TGTGCCAGCAGCCGACTACAGGGTCTTGAGCAGTTCTTC; CDR3aa: CASSRLQGLEQFF
d_gene: .; v_gene: TRBV5-1; abundance: few; j_gene: TRBJ2-7; CDR3nt: TGCGCCAGCAGCTGGGAGTTCGGCGAGCAGTACTTC; CDR3aa: CASSWEFGEQYF
d_gene: TRBD1; v_gene: TRBV3-1; abundance: few; j_gene: TRBJ2-3; CDR3nt: TGTGCCAGCAGCCCCGACGACCGGACAGGGGGCAGTACAGATACGCAGTATTTT; CDR3aa: CASSPDDRTGGSTDTQYF
d_gene: TRBD1; v_gene: TRBV20-1; abundance: many; j_gene: TRBJ2-5; CDR3nt: TGCAGTGCTGGGCTGGACAGGGTAGGCGAGACCCAGTACTTC; CDR3aa: CSAGLDRVGETQYF
d_gene: .; v_gene: TRBV6-5; abundance: .; j_gene: TRBJ1-1; CDR3nt: TGTGCCAGCAGTTCGGCCATTCTATCTGAAGCTTTCTTT; CDR3aa: CASSSAILSEAFF
d_gene: .; v_gene: TRBV6-6; abundance: .; j_gene: TRBJ2-5; CDR3nt: TGTGCCAGCAGTTACTCTGAGGGGCTAGCCTTGGGAGAGACCCAGTACTTC; CDR3aa: CASSYSEGLALGETQYF
d_gene: TRBD1; v_gene: TRBV2; abundance: .; j_gene: TRBJ1-1; CDR3nt: TGTGCCAGCAGTAGACAGGGGCCCGCGAACACTGAAGCTTTCTTT; CDR3aa: CASSRQGPANTEAFF
d_gene: .; v_gene: TRBV29-1; abundance: many; j_gene: TRBJ2-5; CDR3nt: TGCAGCGTTGGCGGACAGTACCAAGAGACCCAGTACTTC; CDR3aa: CSVGGQYQETQYF
d_gene: .; v_gene: TRBV9; abundance: few; j_gene: TRBJ2-4; CDR3nt: TGTGCCAGCAGCGTAGGGGGAACAGAGGACATTCAGTACTTC; CDR3aa: CASSVGGTEDIQYF
d_gene: TRBD1; v_gene: TRBV20-1; abundance: .; j_gene: TRBJ1-2; CDR3nt: TGCAGTGCTAGAGTCCCAGGGGGAGGTGGCTACACCTTC; CDR3aa: CSARVPGGGGYTF
d_gene: .; v_gene: TRBV20-1; abundance: few; j_gene: TRBJ1-2; CDR3nt: TGCAGTGCTAGCGGTTCAATTAGGGGCTATGGCTACACCTTC; CDR3aa: CSASGSIRGYGYTF
d_gene: .; v_gene: TRBV5-1; abundance: .; j_gene: TRBJ1-2; CDR3nt: TGCGCCAGCAGCTTTGACGACAACTATGGCTACACCTTC; CDR3aa: CASSFDDNYGYTF
d_gene: .; v_gene: TRBV5-8; abundance: .; j_gene: TRBJ1-5; CDR3nt: TGTGCCAGCAGCCATCGGACCTTTTGGAGCAATCAGCCCCAGCATTTT; CDR3aa: CASSHRTFWSNQPQHF
d_gene: TRBD1; v_gene: TRBV6-1; abundance: .; j_gene: TRBJ1-6; CDR3nt: TGTGCCAGCAGTGAAGAGTGGACAGGGGATTATAATTCACCCCTCCACTTT; CDR3aa: CASSEEWTGDYNSPLHF
d_gene: TRBD2; v_gene: TRBV3-1; abundance: few; j_gene: TRBJ2-1; CDR3nt: TGTGCCAGCAGCCACAGCACTAGCGGGGGGAGCTCCTACAATGAGCAGTTCTTC; CDR3aa: CASSHSTSGGSSYNEQFF
d_gene: TRBD1; v_gene: TRBV7-2; abundance: .; j_gene: TRBJ2-3; CDR3nt: TGTGCCAGCAGCCACCGGGACAGTTCACCAAGCACAGATACGCAGTATTTT; CDR3aa: CASSHRDSSPSTDTQYF
d_gene: TRBD2; v_gene: TRBV5-1; abundance: .; j_gene: TRBJ2-3; CDR3nt: TGCGCCAGCCATAGCGGGAGGATAACAGATACGCAGTATTTT; CDR3aa: CASHSGRITDTQYF
d_gene: .; v_gene: TRBV5-1; abundance: .; j_gene: TRBJ2-7; CDR3nt: TGCGCCAGCAGCTTTATTTTGGGCCGGGACACCTACGAGCAGTACTTC; CDR3aa: CASSFILGRDTYEQYF
d_gene: .; v_gene: TRBV3-1; abundance: once; j_gene: TRBJ2-5; CDR3nt: TGTGCCAGCAGCGCCACAGTCACAGAGACCCAGTACTTC; CDR3aa: CASSATVTETQYF
d_gene: TRBD1; v_gene: TRBV10-3; abundance: .; j_gene: TRBJ2-3; CDR3nt: TGTGCCATCCGTCGGACAGGGGGCACAGATACGCAGTATTTT; CDR3aa: CAIRRTGGTDTQYF
d_gene: .; v_gene: TRBV5-1; abundance: few; j_gene: TRBJ2-3; CDR3nt: TGCGCCAGCAGCTTGGAAGGAGGGAAGGCTTCAGATACGCAGTATTTT; CDR3aa: CASSLEGGKASDTQYF
d_gene: .; v_gene: TRBV5-1; abundance: many; j_gene: TRBJ2-3; CDR3nt: TGCGCCAGCAGCTTGGCCCAATGGGGCGCCTCCACAGATACGCAGTATTTT; CDR3aa: CASSLAQWGASTDTQYF
d_gene: TRBD1; v_gene: TRBV12-3/TRBV12-4; abundance: .; j_gene: TRBJ1-2; CDR3nt: TGTGCCAGCAGTAGGGACAGATACTATGGCTACACCTTC; CDR3aa: CASSRDRYYGYTF
d_gene: TRBD2; v_gene: TRBV27; abundance: .; j_gene: TRBJ2-1; CDR3nt: TGTGCCAGCAGTTTATGGGTACCGGGACTAGCGGGAGGGGACAATGAGCAGTTCTTC; CDR3aa: CASSLWVPGLAGGDNEQFF
d_gene: .; v_gene: TRBV10-3; abundance: many; j_gene: TRBJ2-1; CDR3nt: TGTGCCATCAGTGCTAGGGGCCCGAATGAGCAGTTCTTC; CDR3aa: CAISARGPNEQFF
d_gene: .; v_gene: TRBV4-3; abundance: few; j_gene: TRBJ1-6; CDR3nt: TGCGCCAGCAGCTCTGGGGTTGAGATGGTCTCACCCCTCCACTTT; CDR3aa: CASSSGVEMVSPLHF
d_gene: TRBD1; v_gene: TRBV28; abundance: few; j_gene: TRBJ2-7; CDR3nt: TGTGCCAGCAGTTCTCACGGGGGACAGGGCTACGAGCAGTACTTC; CDR3aa: CASSSHGGQGYEQYF
d_gene: .; v_gene: TRBV7-9; abundance: many; j_gene: TRBJ2-1; CDR3nt: TGTGCCAGCAGCCCCTATCGGGGTGACAATGAGCAGTTCTTC; CDR3aa: CASSPYRGDNEQFF
d_gene: TRBD2; v_gene: TRBV12-3/TRBV12-4; abundance: many; j_gene: TRBJ2-1; CDR3nt: TGTGCCAGCAGCCCCGGGGCCGGGACTAGCGGGAGCGGGCCTTCCTACAATGAGCAGTTCTTC; CDR3aa: CASSPGAGTSGSGPSYNEQFF
d_gene: TRBD1; v_gene: TRBV20-1; abundance: .; j_gene: TRBJ1-1; CDR3nt: TGCAGTGCAGATAGGACAGGGGAGGGTGAAGCTTTCTTT; CDR3aa: CSADRTGEGEAFF
d_gene: TRBD2; v_gene: TRBV9; abundance: few; j_gene: TRBJ2-2; CDR3nt: TGTGCCAGCAGCGCCGGGACTAGCGGGAAGATCGGGGAGCTGTTTTTT; CDR3aa: CASSAGTSGKIGELFF
d_gene: TRBD1; v_gene: TRBV2; abundance: .; j_gene: TRBJ1-2; CDR3nt: TGTGCCAGCAGTGACGAACAGGGGGTTGGCGGCTACACCTTC; CDR3aa: CASSDEQGVGGYTF
d_gene: TRBD2; v_gene: TRBV4-3; abundance: .; j_gene: TRBJ2-7; CDR3nt: TGCGCCAGCAGCCAAGAATGGGGGAGGGCCTACGAGCAGTACTTC; CDR3aa: CASSQEWGRAYEQYF
d_gene: TRBD1; v_gene: TRBV2; abundance: .; j_gene: TRBJ2-3; CDR3nt: TGTGCCAGCAGCTACTCCGGGACAGGTGAAGATACGCAGTATTTT; CDR3aa: CASSYSGTGEDTQYF
d_gene: TRBD2; v_gene: TRBV28; abundance: few; j_gene: TRBJ2-5; CDR3nt: TGTGCCAGCAGTTATCCCGGACTAGCGGGGGGAGAGACCCAGTACTTC; CDR3aa: CASSYPGLAGGETQYF
d_gene: TRBD2; v_gene: TRBV4-3; abundance: .; j_gene: TRBJ2-7; CDR3nt: TGCGCCAGCAGCCAAGGGCCTAGCGGGAAGTACGAGCAGTACTTC; CDR3aa: CASSQGPSGKYEQYF
d_gene: .; v_gene: TRBV28; abundance: few; j_gene: TRBJ2-7; CDR3nt: TGTGCCTCACACGACAGGCTCCTGGGCGAGCAGTACTTC; CDR3aa: CASHDRLLGEQYF
d_gene: TRBD1; v_gene: TRBV15; abundance: few; j_gene: TRBJ2-2; CDR3nt: TGTGCCACCAGCAGGGACAGGGGTTCTGTCGGGGAGCTGTTTTTT; CDR3aa: CATSRDRGSVGELFF
d_gene: TRBD2; v_gene: TRBV5-4; abundance: few; j_gene: TRBJ2-3; CDR3nt: TGTGCCAGCACATCAGCGGGGGGGTCGACAGATACGCAGTATTTT; CDR3aa: CASTSAGGSTDTQYF
d_gene: TRBD2; v_gene: TRBV9; abundance: many; j_gene: TRBJ2-1; CDR3nt: TGTGCCAGCAGCGTAAATCCTAGCGGGAACAATGAGCAGTTCTTC; CDR3aa: CASSVNPSGNNEQFF
d_gene: TRBD1; v_gene: TRBV10-3; abundance: few; j_gene: TRBJ1-2; CDR3nt: TGTGCCACACGACAGGGGTACGGGGGCTACACCTTC; CDR3aa: CATRQGYGGYTF
d_gene: TRBD1; v_gene: TRBV4-1; abundance: many; j_gene: TRBJ2-1; CDR3nt: TGCGCCAGCAGCCAAGCTTCTCGGGACAGGTGGTTCTTC; CDR3aa: CASSQASRDRWFF
d_gene: .; v_gene: TRBV15; abundance: few; j_gene: TRBJ1-6; CDR3nt: TGTGCCACCAGCAGAGACCCCGGGACATCGGCTTCACCCCTCCACTTT; CDR3aa: CATSRDPGTSASPLHF
d_gene: TRBD1; v_gene: TRBV7-2; abundance: few; j_gene: TRBJ2-4; CDR3nt: TGTGCCAGCAGCTCAGACAGGGTTCCCAAAAACATTCAGTACTTC; CDR3aa: CASSSDRVPKNIQYF
d_gene: .; v_gene: TRBV7-8; abundance: .; j_gene: TRBJ1-5; CDR3nt: TGTGCCAGCAGCTTGGGATCGACTAGCAATCAGCCCCAGCATTTT; CDR3aa: CASSLGSTSNQPQHF
d_gene: TRBD1; v_gene: TRBV12-3/TRBV12-4; abundance: .; j_gene: TRBJ2-1; CDR3nt: TGTGCCAGAAGTGTCGGGACAGGGTCCTACAATGAGCAGTTCTTC; CDR3aa: CARSVGTGSYNEQFF